The entry that follows covers one TCR beta chain sequence. Its antigen is as yet unknown. The sample belongs to a study of CD8 T cells in Susac syndrome. Study-wide background: Patients with Susac syndrome who were sequenced included about 6 with active disease and eight in remission.

Negative isolation was applied to CD8+ and CD4+ T cells, and FACS enrichment was applied to TEMRA cells. Random-hexamer reverse transcription was applied to roughly 0.45 to 1 ug RNA. By means of immunoSEQ multiplex PCR, TCR beta CDR3 spanning 54 Vbeta and 13 Jbeta underwent amplification. MiXCR, run by TCRdb on the immunoSEQ multiplex PCR reads, gives a single entry per CDR3 protein. The sample carries under 90,000 distinct CDR3 sequences, 90% to 95% recorded once. Germline V gene sequence: CDR1 MNHEY, CDR2 SVGEGT. The CDR3 loop spans 16 amino acids. V was clipped by 2 bases and J by 6 bases; unmatched bases: 9. Overall study findings and caveats: The CD4+ T cell repertoire of patients with Susac syndrome showed no detectable clonal expansion.

The TCR sequence derives from a human donor with Susac syndrome. What was sequenced was CD4+ T cells from PBMCs. The chain links TRBV6-2 or TRBV6-3 to TRBJ2-1; TRBD2 matches 8 bases. The CDR3 spells CASSYNRLATINEQFF. In nucleotides, the CDR3 is TGTGCCAGCAGTTACAATCGACTAGCGACCATCAATGAGCAGTTCTTC.